The 30 T cell receptor beta chains listed next were all sequenced from one sample in a study of OX40 agonist ivuxolimab in advanced cancers. TCRdb keeps only in-frame clones here, not all; method: immunoSEQ multiplex PCR. The sample carries 75,000 to 90,000 clones, more than 70% recorded once. The input for sequencing was CD4+ or CD8+ T cells sorted from blood, taken in a trial of the OX40 agonist ivuxolimab. The receptors were sampled from an adult with an advanced solid tumor such as melanoma, head and neck, liver or kidney cancer.

The V call is TRBV5-1, the J call TRBJ2-5, with TRBD2 identical over 10 bases. The CDR3 runs to 16 residues. Per the germline V gene, CDR1 is SGHRS and CDR2 is YFSETQ. Losses at the gene ends were 0 bases for V and 1 base for J; bases not matched to a gene: 3. The CDR3 here is CASSLGSGGFQETQYF. The CDR3 DNA reads TGCGCCAGCAGCTTGGGTAGCGGGGGGTTCCAAGAGACCCAGTACTTC.

The J gene is TRBJ1-6, the V gene TRBV6-6; D remains ambiguous. The germline gives CDR1 MNHNY, CDR2 SVGAGI (reference sequence). The CDR3 contains 16 residues. V lost 7 bases and J lost 0, with 13 bases in between. The CDR3 loop reads CASTRGTGSYNSPLHF. As DNA, the CDR3 is TGTGCCAGCACCCGAGGAACCGGCTCCTATAATTCACCCCTCCACTTT.

In its sample, this clone was seen once. CDR3 coding DNA: TGTGCCAGCATCCGGGACAGCTATTCACCCCTCCACTTT. This sequence encodes CASIRDSYSPLHF. The V and J genes are TRBV6-1 and TRBJ1-6; 7 nucleotides align to TRBD1. The CDR3 spans 13 residues. Germline loops: CDR1 MNHNS, CDR2 SASEGT. The trim removed 7 bases at V and 8 bases at J, leaving 5 bases unmatched.

The chain employs TRBV2 and TRBJ2-3, with D perhaps given as TRBD1 or TRBD2 (7 bases each). CDR1 and CDR2 (germline): SNHLY, FYNNEI. This CDR3 spans 16 amino acids. V was pared by 8 bases and J by 5 bases, with 23 bases between. This chain's CDR3 is CASGNEAGGVRDTQYF. DNA for the CDR3: TGTGCCAGCGGGAATGAGGCAGGGGGGGTCCGAGATACGCAGTATTTT.

This sequence joins TRBV19 and TRBJ2-7, with D perhaps matching TRBD2 (6 bases). With 3 bases removed from V and 6 bases from J, the gap between germline ends came to 21 bases. From germline, CDR1 is LNHDA and CDR2 SQIVND (reference sequence). This CDR3 region has 16 residues. CDR3 region: CASSIWGLRTGIEQYF. CDR3 coding DNA: TGTGCCAGTAGTATTTGGGGACTCCGAACCGGTATCGAGCAGTACTTC.

V gene TRBV14 combines with J gene TRBJ1-6; D not certain. The CDR3 runs to 13 residues. Germline assignment: CDR1 SGHDN and CDR2 FVKESK. Deletions cut 3 bases from V and 7 bases from J, with 7 bases between. The CDR3 coding sequence is TGTGCCAGCAGCCAGGGTAGGAATTCACCCCTCCACTTT. It encodes CASSQGRNSPLHF.

V is TRBV5-4 and J is TRBJ1-2; D unresolved. Trimming pared 3 bases from V and 0 bases from J, leaving 6 bases between. CDR3 size: 13 residues. Germline lookup yields CDR1 SGHNT and CDR2 YYREEE (reference sequence). This CDR3 reads CASSYPTNYGYTF. CDR3 DNA: TGTGCCAGCAGCTACCCAACTAACTATGGCTACACCTTC.

The gene calls are TRBV5-1 and TRBJ1-3; D is ambiguous. The CDR3 totals 14 residues. The germline gives CDR1 SGHRS, CDR2 YFSETQ. The V end lost 4 bases, the J end lost 0 bases, and 8 bases lay between the germline ends. For the CDR3, the DNA is TGCGCCAGCAGCGAGGTCAGCTCTGGAAACACCATATATTTT. The encoded protein is CASSEVSSGNTIYF.

This chain joins TRBV9 and TRBJ1-1; tentative D call: TRBD1 (6 bases). CDR1 is SGDLS and CDR2 is YYNGEE in the germline V gene. Trimming removed 0 bases at V and 10 bases at J, with 16 bases between. The CDR3 spans 14 residues. CDR3: CASSVGGEGRGAFF. The DNA for the CDR3 is TGTGCCAGCAGCGTAGGCGGGGAAGGCAGGGGAGCTTTCTTT.

V is TRBV27 and J is TRBJ2-3, with 11 bases matching TRBD2. V lost 10 bases, J lost 10 bases, and 22 bases stayed unmatched. The V gene's germline CDR1 is MNHEY and CDR2 SMNVEV (reference sequence). This CDR3 is built from 17 residues. CDR3 sequence reads: CANRRPLAGGPRGAQYF. The CDR3 DNA is TGTGCCAACCGGAGACCCTTAGCGGGGGGGCCTCGCGGAGCGCAGTATTTT.

The CDR3: CASSLSEGGVGSPLHF. The DNA of the CDR3 is TGTGCCAGCAGTTTATCAGAAGGGGGGGTCGGGTCACCCCTCCACTTT. V usage is TRBV27 and J usage is TRBJ1-6; tentative D call: TRBD1 (6 bases). The V gene lost 0 bases and the J gene lost 10 bases, with 16 bases spanning the gap. This CDR3 region has 16 residues. Germline values: CDR1 MNHEY, CDR2 SMNVEV (reference sequence).

In this sample, this clone turned up once. This specimen includes other DNA sequences encoding the same CDR3. The V gene is TRBV9, the J gene TRBJ2-5; D is uncertain. The CDR3 extends over 13 amino acids. Germline loops: CDR1 SGDLS, CDR2 YYNGEE. Between the trimmed V and J ends, which lost 0 bases and 5 bases, there was a span of 8 bases. The CDR3 region is CASSVGTEETQYF. DNA of the CDR3: TGTGCCAGCAGCGTAGGAACTGAGGAGACCCAGTACTTC.

The genes are TRBV9 and TRBJ1-1; D call uncertain. Germline V gene sequence: CDR1 SGDLS, CDR2 YYNGEE. The CDR3 runs 13 residues. Trimming cost V 0 bases and J 10 bases, with 13 bases left between them. The CDR3 reads CASSVDGSGGAFF. The CDR3 DNA sequence: TGTGCCAGCAGCGTAGACGGCTCGGGTGGAGCTTTCTTT.

The chain uses TRBV5-1 and TRBJ1-5; possible D gene TRBD1, 6 bases. The CDR3 consists of 14 residues. CDR1 is SGHRS and CDR2 is YFSETQ in the germline V gene. Trimming cost V 4 bases and J 5 bases, with 13 bases left between them. As DNA, the CDR3 is TGCGCCAGCAGCCCGGGACAAACCGATCAGCCCCAGCATTTT. As protein: CASSPGQTDQPQHF.

The chain uses TRBV6-5 and TRBJ2-7; D is undetermined. CDR1 MNHEY and CDR2 SVGAGI come from the germline V gene. V dropped 8 bases and J dropped 6 bases, with 17 bases sitting between them. This CDR3 spans 13 amino acids. The CDR3 loop reads CASYWLPGGEQYF. The DNA for the CDR3 is TGTGCCAGCTATTGGCTTCCCGGCGGCGAGCAGTACTTC.

V gene TRBV18 combines with J gene TRBJ2-7; no clear D. Germline values: CDR1 KGHSH, CDR2 LQKENI. This CDR3 region has 15 residues. Trimming stripped 3 bases from V and 2 bases from J, with 14 bases between. The CDR3 loop reads CASSPNLDTTYEQYF. For the CDR3, the DNA is TGTGCCAGCTCACCCAACCTCGACACCACCTACGAGCAGTACTTC.

This chain's CDR3 is CASSSTVRSVLTF. CDR3 nucleotides: TGTGCCAGCAGCTCGACAGTGAGGAGCGTCCTGACTTTC. V is TRBV11-3 and J is TRBJ2-6; D perhaps matches TRBD1 (5 bases). The V gene's germline CDR1 is SGHNT and CDR2 YENEEA. Trimming removed 4 bases at V and 12 bases at J, with 13 bases between. This CDR3 comprises 13 residues.

The V call is TRBV5-1, the J call TRBJ2-1, with 7 bases identical to TRBD1. After removal of 0 bases from V and 7 bases from J, the junction contained 7 bases not matched to a gene. The germline V gene encodes CDR1 SGHRS and CDR2 YFSETQ. This CDR3 is built from 15 residues. The CDR3 nucleotides read TGCGCCAGCAGCTTGGGACAGGGTGGGATGAATGAGCAGTTCTTC. This codes for CASSLGQGGMNEQFF.

V is TRBV9 and J is TRBJ1-3; D remains ambiguous. Germline values: CDR1 SGDLS, CDR2 YYNGEE. V dropped 0 bases and J dropped 0 bases, with 7 bases sitting between them. The CDR3 runs 15 residues. The DNA of the CDR3 is TGTGCCAGCAGCGTAGAGGTCCTCTCTGGAAACACCATATATTTT. This translates into CASSVEVLSGNTIYF.

The rearrangement uses TRBV6-1 and TRBJ2-5; D is possibly TRBD1 or TRBD2 (6 bases each). Looked up from germline, CDR1 is MNHNS and CDR2 is SASEGT. The CDR3 extends over 14 amino acids. Trimming took off 7 bases at V and 5 bases at J, with 17 bases between the two ends. CDR3 sequence: CASIRGIGGETQYF. CDR3 nucleotides: TGTGCCAGCATCCGAGGGATAGGGGGGGAGACCCAGTACTTC.

The chain recombines TRBV5-1 with TRBJ1-5; D gene ambiguous. V was pared by 0 bases and J by 4 bases, with 11 bases between. CDR3 length: 15 amino acids. CDR1 is SGHRS and CDR2 is YFSETQ in the germline V gene. The DNA of the CDR3 is TGCGCCAGCAGCTTGGTGCCGGGTGTTAATCAGCCCCAGCATTTT. Its protein is CASSLVPGVNQPQHF.

This chain links TRBV28 with TRBJ2-3; 9 nucleotides line up with TRBD1. CDR3 length: 15 amino acids. Germline CDR1 reads MDHEN; CDR2 reads SYDVKM. The V and J ends lost 4 bases and 7 bases, in that order; junction bases with no gene match: 9. The CDR3, as DNA: TGTGCCAGCAGTTCGCCGGGGACAGGGAAGAATACGCAGTATTTT. Residues: CASSSPGTGKNTQYF.

The chain combines TRBV2 with TRBJ1-3; D not resolved. The CDR3 runs 12 residues. Germline assignment: CDR1 SNHLY and CDR2 FYNNEI. The germline V and J ends were trimmed by 2 bases and 7 bases, with 6 bases remaining between them. This CDR3 reads CASSERRNTIYF. DNA of the CDR3: TGTGCCAGCAGTGAACGACGGAACACCATATATTTT.

The chain carries TRBV7-3 and TRBJ1-2; a weak D match, TRBD1 (5 bases). The CDR3 runs 15 residues. Germline-derived CDR1 and CDR2 are SGHTA and FQGTGA. Between the trimmed V and J ends, which lost 0 bases and 8 bases, there was a span of 16 bases. The CDR3 coding sequence is TGTGCCAGCAGCTTAACTCGTTGGGACGAGGGGGGCTACACCTTC. Its translation: CASSLTRWDEGGYTF.

The sample holds one count of this clone. The rearrangement links TRBV9 to TRBJ1-1, with D possibly TRBD1 on 6 matching bases. The CDR3 is 15 residues long. Per germline, CDR1 SGDLS and CDR2 YYNGEE. Trimming left V 7 bases short and J 4 bases short, with 20 bases between. CDR3 in DNA: TGTGCCAGCTCGAGGGGGGGAGGGGGTGGCACTGAAGCTTTCTTT. Protein product: CASSRGGGGGTEAFF.

V usage is TRBV11-2 and J usage is TRBJ2-7; the D is unclear. Germline CDR1 is SGHAT and CDR2 is FQNNGV. Trimming stripped 0 bases from V and 3 bases from J, with 12 bases between. The CDR3 is 15 amino acids. CDR3 in DNA: TGTGCCAGCAGCTTAGATTCGCCACTACTCTACGAGCAGTACTTC. Amino acid sequence: CASSLDSPLLYEQYF.

This clone appeared a few times. CDR3 in DNA: TGCGCCAGCAGCTTGGGGGCCTCCAGGGCCATGAACACTGAAGCTTTCTTT. Translating it yields CASSLGASRAMNTEAFF. This sequence joins TRBV5-1 and TRBJ1-1; a possible D gene is TRBD1 (5 bases). Germline CDR1 reads SGHRS; CDR2 reads YFSETQ. This CDR3 is built from 17 residues. V dropped 0 bases and J dropped 0 bases, with 15 bases sitting between them.

V is TRBV7-2 and J is TRBJ1-3; TRBD1 is a possible D gene (6 bases). There are 16 residues in the CDR3. CDR1 is SGHTA and CDR2 is FQGNSA in the germline V gene. V was shortened by 1 base and J by 0 bases, with 10 bases between the two germline ends. The CDR3 protein is CASSLGDTLSGNTIYF. The CDR3 bases are TGTGCCAGCAGCTTAGGGGACACCCTCTCTGGAAACACCATATATTTT. The whole variable domain, filled in from reference TRBV7-2 and TRBJ1-3, reads GAGVSQSPSNKVTEKGKDVELRCDPISGHTALYWYRQSLGQGLEFLIYFQGNSAPDKSGLPSDRFSAERTGGSVSTLTIQRTQQEDSAVYLCASSLGDTLSGNTIYFGEGSWLTVV.

The V gene is TRBV30, the J gene TRBJ1-1; D remains ambiguous. The CDR3 consists of 13 residues. CDR1 is GTSNPN and CDR2 is SVGIG in the germline V gene (reference sequence). V was cut by 3 bases and J by 1 base, with 9 bases left in between. CDR3 nucleotides: TGTGCCTGGAGCTTTAACAAGAACACTGAAGCTTTCTTT. Translating gives CAWSFNKNTEAFF.

CDR3 sequence: CASSLGRAGAYEQYF. CDR3 bases: TGTGCCAGCAGCTTGGGGCGGGCGGGAGCCTACGAGCAGTACTTC. The chain employs TRBV5-4 and TRBJ2-7, with TRBD2 identical over 7 bases. V shed 0 bases and J 2 bases; nucleotides not matched to a gene: 5. The CDR3 has 15 amino acids. Germline V lookup: CDR1 SGHNT, CDR2 YYREEE (reference sequence).